Each of the 12 T cell receptor beta chains below was sequenced from the same sample in a study of CD8 T cells in Susac syndrome. When the RNA was reverse transcribed, random hexamers were used with an input of about 0.5 to 1 ug. MiXCR, run by TCRdb on the immunoSEQ multiplex PCR reads, gives a single entry per CDR3 protein. This repertoire shows about 210,000 distinct CDR3 sequences, about 93% found once; its top ten account for 0.1%. The sequencing input was CD4+ T cells from PBMCs. The receptors come from a human donor in good health.

The chain links TRBV2 to TRBJ2-3; D might be TRBD2 (7 bases). The V gene lost 4 bases and the J gene lost 5 bases, with 13 bases spanning the gap. Germline CDR1 is SNHLY and CDR2 is FYNNEI. This CDR3 is 14 amino acids long. In nucleotides, the CDR3 is TGTGCCAGCAGTGTTGAGGGGGGGGGAGATACGCAGTATTTT. It codes for CASSVEGGGDTQYF.

The chain couples TRBV7-9 to TRBJ1-4, with 9 bases lining up with TRBD1. The CDR3 has 14 amino acids. Germline CDR1 is SEHNR and CDR2 is FQNEAQ (reference sequence). The V and J ends lost 8 bases and 3 bases, in that order; junction bases with no gene match: 4. The CDR3 DNA is TGTGCCAGCGGGACAGGGTTGGCTAATGAAAAACTGTTTTTT. It is translated as CASGTGLANEKLFF.

The J gene is TRBJ2-5, the V gene TRBV9, with D tentatively TRBD2 (6 bases). The CDR3 is 15 amino acids. The germline V gene encodes CDR1 SGDLS and CDR2 YYNGEE. Trimming took 3 bases from V and 5 from J, leaving 17 bases between them. CDR3 in DNA: TGTGCCAGCAGCGCGGCGGGGCTCCCGACCGAGACCCAGTACTTC. Its translation: CASSAAGLPTETQYF.

The chain links TRBV3-1 to TRBJ1-1, with 7 bases matching TRBD1. J gave up 5 bases and V 5 bases, and 5 bases lay outside the gene matches. Germline V lookup: CDR1 LGHDT, CDR2 YNNKEL (reference sequence). The CDR3 is made up of 13 amino acids. CDR3 nucleotide sequence: TGTGCCAGCAGCTCCACAGGGGAGACTGAAGCTTTCTTT. Its translation: CASSSTGETEAFF.

The rearrangement joins TRBV7-9 to TRBJ1-1, with TRBD1 identical over 11 bases. CDR3 size: 15 residues. Per germline, CDR1 SEHNR and CDR2 FQNEAQ (reference sequence). V was pared by 5 bases and J by 5 bases, with 7 bases of the junction left unmatched. The CDR3 DNA reads TGTGCCAGCAGCGGACGGACAGGGGGCCGGACTGAAGCTTTCTTT. This encodes CASSGRTGGRTEAFF.

V usage is TRBV9 and J usage is TRBJ1-6; no firm D call. Germline V gene lookup returns CDR1 SGDLS and CDR2 YYNGEE. CDR3 length: 14 amino acids. Trimming cost V 4 bases and J 7 bases, with 12 bases left between them. DNA for the CDR3: TGTGCCAGCAGCCCAAGGATTCTAAATTCACCCCTCCACTTT. This encodes CASSPRILNSPLHF.

The rearrangement joins TRBV7-8 to TRBJ2-5; no clear D gene. Germline-derived CDR1 and CDR2 are SGHVS and FQNEAQ. The CDR3 consists of 12 residues. Trimming pared 5 bases from V and 5 bases from J, leaving 9 bases between. For the CDR3, the DNA is TGTGCCAGCAGCGGCCCTACGGAGACCCAGTACTTC. It yields the protein CASSGPTETQYF.

The rearrangement uses TRBV27 and TRBJ2-5, with a tentative D call TRBD1 (5 bases). V was pared by 8 bases and J by 2 bases, with 15 bases between. Germline CDR1 reads MNHEY; CDR2 reads SMNVEV (reference sequence). CDR3 length: 14 amino acids. CDR3 nucleotides: TGTGCCAGCGCCAAGGGGCGGATACAAGAGACCCAGTACTTC. Amino acid sequence: CASAKGRIQETQYF.

This clonotype was seen more than once but under ten times. This chain connects TRBV5-1 to TRBJ2-1; no definite D call. This CDR3 region has 15 residues. Trimming shortened V by 7 bases and J by 0 bases, and 14 bases separated the two germline ends. Germline V gene sequence: CDR1 SGHRS, CDR2 YFSETQ. The CDR3 region has the DNA TGCGCCAGCCGCCGAGATGGCCTCTCCTACAATGAGCAGTTCTTC. Translation gives CASRRDGLSYNEQFF.

The chain couples TRBV2 to TRBJ2-7; unclear D gene. V was cut by 5 bases and J by 3 bases, with 8 bases left in between. Germline loops: CDR1 SNHLY, CDR2 FYNNEI. The CDR3 spans 12 residues. CDR3 residues: CASSQDGYEQYV. CDR3 DNA sequence: TGTGCCAGCAGTCAGGACGGCTACGAGCAGTACGTC.

This clonotype was seen only once. The rearrangement uses TRBV21-1 and TRBJ1-3. TRBV21-1 is designated a pseudogene. The CDR3 sequence is 15 residues long. The chain's CDR3 is CASSNPKVSGNTIYF. CDR3 bases: TGTGCCAGCAGCAACCCCAAGGTCTCTGGAAACACCATATATTTT.

The V and J genes are TRBV28 and TRBJ1-5, with D tentatively TRBD1 (5 bases). CDR3 length: 14 residues. The germline V gene encodes CDR1 MDHEN and CDR2 SYDVKM. Trimming took off 7 bases at V and 4 bases at J, with 14 bases between the two ends. The CDR3 DNA reads as TGTGCCAGCACCCCGACAGCAGGGAATCAGCCCCAGCATTTT. This encodes CASTPTAGNQPQHF.